This TCR beta chain derives from a study of T cell repertoires in cytomegalovirus infection. In germline, CDR1 is MGHDK, CDR2 SYGVNS. Trimming took 3 bases from V and 0 from J; bases not matched to a gene: 8. The CDR3 is 17 amino acids. TCRdb ran MiXCR on the reads and lists one entry per CDR3 protein. The table has 500,000 to 600,000 distinct CDR3 sequences, approximately 16% seen once. Input material: CD8+ T cells from PBMCs. This sequence was found in a human donor in good health (CMV status not recorded). Some clones in this sample may be carry-over from other donors' samples. The chain has TRBV25-1 and TRBJ2-1; 7 positions match TRBD1. The CDR3 DNA is TGTGCCAGCAGTGATTGGACAGGTCTTAGCTCCTACAATGAGCAGTTCTTC. It is translated as CASSDWTGLSSYNEQFF.